This T cell receptor (beta chain) appears in the sequencing data of a study of blood T cell repertoires in COVID-19. Germline CDR1 is LNHDA and CDR2 is SQIVND (reference sequence). J was trimmed by 5 bases and V by 5 bases; bases with no gene match: 9. This CDR3 comprises 17 residues. Under the authors' procedure: Amplification of reference gene primers provided the estimated nucleated cell counts. The repertoire was sequenced with immunoSEQ multiplex PCR; TCRdb's copy has only in-frame clones and lacks some. That table supplies the V and J calls and clone size; D and trimming were determined from the DNA. The table includes almost 45,000 clones, roughly 68% detected once.

V is TRBV19 and J is TRBJ2-2, with 12 bases that match TRBD1. The clonotype was recovered from an older man with acute or convalescent COVID-19. Material for sequencing was peripheral blood. The CDR3 loop reads CASSPGTGGARTGELFF. The CDR3 DNA reads TGTGCCAGTAGTCCCGGGACAGGGGGCGCGAGGACCGGGGAGCTGTTTTTT.